The next 26 T cell receptor beta chains were all read from a single sample in a study of T cell repertoires in aging, cancer and after chemotherapy (dated by TCRdb to 2018 to 2020). TCR beta rearrangements were amplified from genomic DNA extracted from peripheral blood rather than from sorted cells or RNA. Sequencing was carried out with an Illumina MiSeq. Multiplex touch-down PCR with a mixed TRB-A/B primer pool was used to amplify rearranged TRB sequences covering the V, D and J segments. The public sequencing data were trimmed at Q25 with fastp and processed into clonotypes with MiXCR by TCRdb, which kept only in-frame beta chains. Rows with one shared CDR3 protein collapse into an entry with the most common genes and DNA. The sample table contains about 12,000 distinct CDR3 sequences; only one count was recorded for approximately 30% of them. The ten largest clones take up roughly a tenth of the sample.

Sequencing used blood. These receptor sequences come from a human donor in good health. The donor label of this sample is uncertain.

The table lists this clonotype with a few counts. The chain recombines TRBV18 with TRBJ1-1; D not resolved. The CDR3 is made up of 13 amino acids. Per the germline V gene, CDR1 is KGHSH and CDR2 is LQKENI. Trimming pared 2 bases from V and 7 bases from J, leaving 11 bases between. CDR3 bases: TGTGCCAGCTCACCAACAAAGAAGATTGAAGCTTTCTTT. Translating gives CASSPTKKIEAFF.

The genes are TRBV20-1 and TRBJ1-2; D ambiguous. Germline V gene sequence: CDR1 DFQATT, CDR2 SNEGSKA (reference sequence). The V and J ends lost 4 bases and 0 bases respectively, with 9 bases between them. The CDR3 extends over 13 amino acids. CDR3 sequence reads: CSANPVANYGYTF. The CDR3 nucleotides read TGCAGTGCTAACCCAGTGGCTAACTATGGCTACACCTTC.

This clonotype turned up a few times. The chain links TRBV6-6 to TRBJ1-6, with 9 bases fitting TRBD1. The CDR3 is 16 residues long. Germline-derived CDR1 and CDR2 are MNHNY and SVGAGI (reference sequence). V lost 5 bases and J lost 10; bases outside the gene matches: 12. The CDR3 spells CASSAPPGTGRSPLHF. As DNA, the CDR3 is TGTGCCAGCAGTGCGCCGCCCGGGACAGGGCGATCACCCCTCCACTTT.

This clonotype was found once. A much larger clone is a single base away; this may be a read error. J is TRBJ2-5 and V is TRBV29-1; 9 bases line up with TRBD2. Losses at the gene ends were 5 bases for V and 1 base for J; bases not matched to a gene: 8. The CDR3 is 15 residues long. CDR1 is SQVTM and CDR2 is ANQGSEA in the germline V gene. The CDR3 protein is CSVLQAGGIQETQYF. CDR3 DNA sequence: TGCAGCGTTTTACAAGCGGGGGGAATCCAAGAGACCCAGTACTTC.

Remarks on this clonotype: A much larger clone is a single base away; this may be a read error. This chain connects TRBV15 to TRBJ1-6, with 8 bases aligning to TRBD1. Germline assignment: CDR1 LNHNV and CDR2 YYDKDF (reference sequence). The CDR3 contains 14 residues. Written as DNA, the CDR3 is TGTGCCACCAGCCGGGGACAGGAAGGTTCAACCCTCCACTTT. It translates to CATSRGQEGSTLHF.

This chain uses TRBV5-6 with TRBJ1-3; D remains ambiguous. The CDR3 contains 14 residues. V lost 2 bases to trimming and J lost 2 bases, with 8 bases between them. Looked up from germline, CDR1 is SGHDT and CDR2 is YYEEEE. CDR3: CASSFLGTGNTIYF. CDR3 DNA: TGTGCCAGCAGCTTTCTAGGGACTGGAAACACCATATATTTT.

J is TRBJ2-3 and V is TRBV11-1, with D tentatively TRBD1 (6 bases). The CDR3 sequence is 14 residues long. Germline-derived CDR1 and CDR2 are SGHAT and FQDESV (reference sequence). The germline V and J ends were trimmed by 4 bases and 10 bases, with 18 bases remaining between them. The CDR3 region is CASSSYRGTKAQYF. CDR3 in DNA: TGTGCCAGCAGCTCGTACCGAGGGACAAAAGCGCAGTATTTT.

This chain joins TRBV19 and TRBJ2-7; 7 nucleotides match TRBD1. Trimming removed 8 bases from V and 0 bases from J; junction bases left unmatched: 7. The CDR3 runs 14 residues. Germline CDR1 and CDR2: LNHDA and SQIVND (reference sequence). The CDR3 nucleotides read TGTGCCAGTTCAGGGACAGCAGCCTCCTACGAGCAGTACTTC. Translation gives CASSGTAASYEQYF.

V usage is TRBV18 and J usage is TRBJ2-1; 10 nucleotides align to TRBD2. The J segment lost 10 bases and the V segment lost 2 bases, leaving 5 bases of the junction unmatched. The CDR3 runs to 14 residues. Germline CDR1 and CDR2: KGHSH and LQKENI. CDR3 amino acids: CASSPGASGGEQFF. CDR3 DNA sequence: TGTGCCAGCTCACCAGGGGCTAGCGGGGGAGAGCAGTTCTTC.

In this sample, this clonotype is medium-sized (0.01 to 0.1%). The genes are TRBV6-5 and TRBJ2-2; TRBD1 aligns across 7 bases. The germline CDR1 and CDR2 sequences are MNHEY and SVGAGI. This CDR3 contains 14 residues. The V gene end was trimmed by 7 bases and the J gene end by 7 bases; junction bases not matched to a gene: 9. The DNA for the CDR3 is TGTGCCAGCAACAGACAGGGTGGGATCGGGGAGCTGTTTTTT. This encodes CASNRQGGIGELFF.

This clonotype was seen a few times. The chain uses TRBV18 and TRBJ2-7, with no clear D. Trimming left V 2 bases short and J 2 bases short, with 7 bases between. The CDR3 length is 13 residues. CDR1 and CDR2 (germline): KGHSH, LQKENI. CDR3 in DNA: TGTGCCAGCTCACCAATCGGCACCTACGAGCAGTACTTC. Its translation: CASSPIGTYEQYF. The variable domain in full, with the rest retrieved from reference TRBV18 and TRBJ2-7, is NAGVMQNPRHLVRRRGQEARLRCSPMKGHSHVYWYRQLPEEGLKFMVYLQKENIIDESGMPKERFSAEFPKEGPSILRIQQVVRGDSAAYFCASSPIGTYEQYFGPGTRLTVT.

This clonotype has more than one count but fewer than ten. CDR3 sequence: CASSREGGASGANVLTF. The CDR3 DNA is TGTGCCAGCTCTCGGGAAGGGGGCGCGTCTGGGGCCAACGTCCTGACTTTC. This rearrangement joins TRBV18 to TRBJ2-6; 7 bases agree with TRBD1. The CDR3 sequence is 17 residues long. Per the germline V gene, CDR1 is KGHSH and CDR2 is LQKENI. The V gene end was trimmed by 6 bases and the J gene end by 1 base; junction bases not matched to a gene: 9.

This clonotype occurred once. V and J are TRBV12-5 and TRBJ1-1; tentatively, D is TRBD1 (6 bases). The V gene lost 6 bases and the J gene lost 0 bases, with 20 bases spanning the gap. The CDR3 contains 17 residues. Germline V gives CDR1 LGHNT, CDR2 FRNRAP. As DNA, the CDR3 is TGTGCTAGTGGATCCCCCGGGACATTCCGTTTGAACACTGAAGCTTTCTTT. It specifies CASGSPGTFRLNTEAFF.

This clonotype was seen more than once but under ten times. The chain combines TRBV27 with TRBJ1-1; weak D call: TRBD1 (5 bases). Germline-derived CDR1 and CDR2 are MNHEY and SMNVEV (reference sequence). The CDR3 runs to 14 residues. The V gene lost 2 bases and the J gene lost 4 bases, with 11 bases spanning the gap. The CDR3 region is CASSLKGRGTEAFF. Here the CDR3 DNA reads TGTGCCAGCAGTTTAAAGGGTAGGGGCACTGAAGCTTTCTTT.

Sample share makes this clonotype medium-sized. The chain couples TRBV19 to TRBJ2-2; possible D gene TRBD1, 7 bases. There are 14 residues in the CDR3. Trimming removed 10 bases at V and 4 bases at J, with 16 bases between. Germline V CDR1 and CDR2: LNHDA, SQIVND (reference sequence). CDR3 nucleotides: TGTGCCACCGTTGCAGGGGGAGGCACCGGGGAGCTGTTTTTT. This sequence encodes CATVAGGGTGELFF. Based on the CDR3 plus reference TRBV19 and TRBJ2-2, the full variable domain is DGGITQSPKYLFRKEGQNVTLSCEQNLNHDAMYWYRQDPGQGLRLIYYSQIVNDFQKGDIAEGYSVSREKKESFPLTVTSAQKNPTAFYLCATVAGGGTGELFFGEGSRLTVL.

A word on this clonotype: Because it lacks the conserved phenylalanine or tryptophan at the end, this CDR3 is likely a read error. V and J are TRBV7-2 and TRBJ1-1, with D unresolved. Trimming pared 5 bases from V and 0 bases from J, leaving 13 bases between. Germline loops: CDR1 SGHTA, CDR2 FQGNSA. This CDR3 comprises 15 residues. The CDR3 nucleotides read TGTGCCAGCAGCCGAGGTGGGCAGCTGAACACTGAAGCTTTCTTA. Protein product: CASSRGGQLNTEAFL.

The chain links TRBV7-4 to TRBJ1-2; possibly TRBD1 for D (6 bases). This CDR3 comprises 13 residues. Trimming took off 6 bases at V and 4 bases at J, with 12 bases between the two ends. Germline V gene sequence: CDR1 SGHVT, CDR2 SQSDAQ. CDR3 region: CASSKGQFYGYTF. CDR3 in DNA: TGTGCCAGCAGTAAAGGACAGTTCTATGGCTACACCTTC.

By its share, this clonotype is medium-sized. The gene calls are TRBV19 and TRBJ2-3; 9 nucleotides line up with TRBD2. CDR3 length: 16 residues. CDR1 and CDR2 from the germline V gene are LNHDA and SQIVND (reference sequence). The trim removed 3 bases at V and 5 bases at J, leaving 9 bases unmatched. CDR3 in amino acids: CASSMGRGGAKDTQYF. For the CDR3, the DNA is TGTGCCAGTAGTATGGGGCGGGGGGGGGCCAAAGATACGCAGTATTTT.

In this sample, this clonotype turned up a few times. The rearrangement links TRBV5-6 to TRBJ1-6; D call uncertain. The CDR3 loop spans 11 amino acids. Germline CDR1 reads SGHDT; CDR2 reads YYEEEE. The ends were cut back, 4 bases at V and 12 bases at J, with 8 bases in the middle. CDR3 loop: CASSANGPLHF. The CDR3 region has the DNA TGTGCCAGCAGCGCTAATGGACCCCTCCACTTT.

This clonotype was detected a few times. The rearrangement uses TRBV27 and TRBJ2-7; TRBD2 aligns across 9 bases. CDR1 and CDR2 from the germline V gene are MNHEY and SMNVEV (reference sequence). V dropped 5 bases and J dropped 4; count of bases not matched to a gene: 9. The CDR3 has 15 residues. In DNA form, the CDR3 reads TGTGCCAGCAGTCCAGGGACAGCGGGGGGTTACGAGCAGTACTTC. Translation gives CASSPGTAGGYEQYF.

V usage is TRBV20-1 and J usage is TRBJ2-3; 9 bases align to TRBD2. The CDR3 loop spans 15 amino acids. Germline CDR1 is DFQATT and CDR2 is SNEGSKA (reference sequence). The J segment lost 2 bases and the V segment lost 3 bases, leaving 6 bases of the junction unmatched. Written as DNA, the CDR3 is TGCAGTGCTAGTCCTAGCGGGGTGTCCACAGATACGCAGTATTTT. Translated, it gives CSASPSGVSTDTQYF.

This clonotype ranks as medium-sized. V is TRBV12-3 or TRBV12-4 and J is TRBJ1-5; 7 bases fit TRBD1. Trimming at V came to 6 bases and at J to 3 bases, leaving 2 bases not matched to a gene. This CDR3 contains 13 residues. The CDR3 nucleotides read TGTGCCAGCAGGGGGACAGTCAATCAGCCCCAGCATTTT. Its translation is CASRGTVNQPQHF.

This clonotype was seen a handful of times. The chain employs TRBV6-6 and TRBJ1-1; no reliable D call. The V gene's germline CDR1 is MNHNY and CDR2 SVGAGI (reference sequence). The ends were cut back, 0 bases at V and 7 bases at J, with 3 bases in the middle. The CDR3 has 11 residues. The CDR3 bases are TGTGCCAGCAGTTACTCTGGTGAAGCTTTCTTT. Translation gives CASSYSGEAFF.

The rearrangement links TRBV19 to TRBJ1-5; possibly TRBD1 for D (5 bases). CDR1 is LNHDA and CDR2 is SQIVND in the germline V gene (reference sequence). V was cut by 8 bases and J by 5 bases, with 16 bases left in between. The CDR3 runs 14 residues. DNA of the CDR3: TGTGCCAGTTCCCCTCAACAGGATCATCAGCCCCAGCATTTT. Residues: CASSPQQDHQPQHF.

This clonotype turned up a few times. In nucleotides, the CDR3 is TGTGCCAGCAGGCTGGGGGGCAACTATGGCTACACCTTC. It encodes CASRLGGNYGYTF. The chain combines TRBV27 with TRBJ1-2; D possibly corresponds to TRBD1 (6 bases). Germline CDR1 and CDR2: MNHEY and SMNVEV (reference sequence). This CDR3 region has 13 residues. V lost 6 bases to trimming and J lost 2 bases, with 10 bases between them.

This rearrangement joins TRBV13 to TRBJ1-5, with D possibly matching TRBD1 (5 bases). Per germline, CDR1 PRHDT and CDR2 FYEKMQ (reference sequence). The CDR3 contains 16 residues. Trimming removed 0 bases at V and 6 bases at J, with 15 bases between. In nucleotides, the CDR3 is TGTGCCAGCAGCTTAGGCCCGGGACCGGGAGGTCAGCCCCAGCATTTT. This encodes CASSLGPGPGGQPQHF.